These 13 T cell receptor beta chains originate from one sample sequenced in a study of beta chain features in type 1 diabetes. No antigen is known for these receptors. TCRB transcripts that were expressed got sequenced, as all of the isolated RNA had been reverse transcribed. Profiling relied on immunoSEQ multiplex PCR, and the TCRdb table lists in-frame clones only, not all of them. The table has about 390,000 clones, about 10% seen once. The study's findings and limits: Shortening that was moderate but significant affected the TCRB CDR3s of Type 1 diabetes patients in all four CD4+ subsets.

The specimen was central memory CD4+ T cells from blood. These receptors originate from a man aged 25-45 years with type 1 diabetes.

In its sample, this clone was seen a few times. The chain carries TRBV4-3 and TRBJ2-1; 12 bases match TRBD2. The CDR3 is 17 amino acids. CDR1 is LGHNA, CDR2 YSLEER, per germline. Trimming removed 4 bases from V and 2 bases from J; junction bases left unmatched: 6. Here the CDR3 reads CASSRTSGRLTYNEQFF. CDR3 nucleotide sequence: TGCGCCAGCAGCCGTACTAGCGGGAGGTTAACCTACAATGAGCAGTTCTTC.

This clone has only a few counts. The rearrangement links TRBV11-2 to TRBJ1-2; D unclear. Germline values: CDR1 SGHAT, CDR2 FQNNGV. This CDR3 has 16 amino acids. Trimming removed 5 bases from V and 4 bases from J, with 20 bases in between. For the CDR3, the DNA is TGTGCCAGCAGCCCGATCCGAGGTTCCGGGTTCTATGGCTACACCTTC. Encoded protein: CASSPIRGSGFYGYTF.

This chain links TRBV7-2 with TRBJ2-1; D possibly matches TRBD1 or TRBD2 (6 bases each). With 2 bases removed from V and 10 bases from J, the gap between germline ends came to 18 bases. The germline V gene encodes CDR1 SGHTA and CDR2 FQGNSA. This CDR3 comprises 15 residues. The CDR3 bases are TGTGCCAGCAGCTTATTCCGGGGGCAGGGTTCGGAGCAGTTCTTC. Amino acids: CASSLFRGQGSEQFF.

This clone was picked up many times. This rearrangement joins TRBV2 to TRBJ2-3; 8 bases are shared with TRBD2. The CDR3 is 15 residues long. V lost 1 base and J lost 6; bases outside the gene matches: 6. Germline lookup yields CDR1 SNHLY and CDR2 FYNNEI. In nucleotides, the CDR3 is TGTGCCAGCAGTGAAGTAGGACTAGCAGCCGATACGCAGTATTTT. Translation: CASSEVGLAADTQYF.

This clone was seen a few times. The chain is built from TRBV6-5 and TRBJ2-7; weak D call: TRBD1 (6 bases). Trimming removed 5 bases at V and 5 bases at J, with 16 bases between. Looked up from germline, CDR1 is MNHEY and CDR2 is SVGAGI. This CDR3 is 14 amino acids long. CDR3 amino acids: CASSERTGIDEQYF. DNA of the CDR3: TGTGCCAGCAGTGAACGCACAGGGATCGACGAGCAGTACTTC.

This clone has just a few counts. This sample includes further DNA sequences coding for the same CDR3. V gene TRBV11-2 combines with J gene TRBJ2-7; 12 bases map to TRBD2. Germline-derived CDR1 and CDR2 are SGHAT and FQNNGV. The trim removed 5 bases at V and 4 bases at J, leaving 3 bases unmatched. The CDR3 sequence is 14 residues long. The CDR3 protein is CASSHGTSGYEQYF. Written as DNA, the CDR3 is TGTGCCAGCAGCCACGGGACTAGCGGGTACGAGCAGTACTTC.

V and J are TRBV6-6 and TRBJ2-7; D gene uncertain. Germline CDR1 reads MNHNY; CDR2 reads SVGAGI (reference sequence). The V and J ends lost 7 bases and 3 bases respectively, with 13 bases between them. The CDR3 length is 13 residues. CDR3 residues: CASMVRIDYEQYF. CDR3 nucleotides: TGTGCCAGCATGGTCAGGATAGACTACGAGCAGTACTTC.

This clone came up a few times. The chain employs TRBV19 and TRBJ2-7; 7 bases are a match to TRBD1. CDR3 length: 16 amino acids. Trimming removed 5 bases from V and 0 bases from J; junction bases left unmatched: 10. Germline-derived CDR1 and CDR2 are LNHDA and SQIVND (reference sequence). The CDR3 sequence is CASSAIRDRFSYEQYF. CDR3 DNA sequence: TGTGCCAGTAGTGCGATCCGGGACAGATTCTCCTACGAGCAGTACTTC.

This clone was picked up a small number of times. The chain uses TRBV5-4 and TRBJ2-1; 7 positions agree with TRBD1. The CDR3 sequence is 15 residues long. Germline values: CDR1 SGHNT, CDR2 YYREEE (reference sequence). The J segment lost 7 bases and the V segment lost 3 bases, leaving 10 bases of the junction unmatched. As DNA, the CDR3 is TGTGCCAGCAGCTCTCCGGGACAGAGCTCGAATGAGCAGTTCTTC. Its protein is CASSSPGQSSNEQFF.

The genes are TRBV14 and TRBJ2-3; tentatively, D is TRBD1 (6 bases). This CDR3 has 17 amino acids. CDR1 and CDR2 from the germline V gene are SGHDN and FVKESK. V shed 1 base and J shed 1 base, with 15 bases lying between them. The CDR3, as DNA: TGTGCCAGCAGCCAAGCCCGGCAGGGGATCGGCACAGATACGCAGTATTTT. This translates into CASSQARQGIGTDTQYF.

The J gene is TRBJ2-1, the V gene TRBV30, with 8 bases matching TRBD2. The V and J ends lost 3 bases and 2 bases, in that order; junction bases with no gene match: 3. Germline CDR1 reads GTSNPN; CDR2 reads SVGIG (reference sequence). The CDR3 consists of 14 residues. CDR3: CAWSRGGPYNEQFF. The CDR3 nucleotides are TGTGCCTGGAGCCGGGGGGGGCCCTACAATGAGCAGTTCTTC.

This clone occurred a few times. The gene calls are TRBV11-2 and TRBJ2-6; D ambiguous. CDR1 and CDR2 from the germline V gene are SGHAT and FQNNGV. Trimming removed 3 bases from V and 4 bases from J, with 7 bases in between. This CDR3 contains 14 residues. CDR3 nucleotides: TGTGCCAGCAGCTTGGATCGCGGGGCCAACGTCCTGACTTTC. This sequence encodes CASSLDRGANVLTF.

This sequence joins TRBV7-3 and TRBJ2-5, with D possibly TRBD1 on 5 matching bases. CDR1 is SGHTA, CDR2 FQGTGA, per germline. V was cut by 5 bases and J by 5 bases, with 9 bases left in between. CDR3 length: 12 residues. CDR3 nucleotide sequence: TGTGCCAGCAGCCCCAGGGCCGAGACCCAGTACTTC. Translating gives CASSPRAETQYF.